This T cell receptor beta chain was captured in a study of cytomegalovirus exposure and HLA in healthy donors. The germline CDR1 and CDR2 sequences are MGHRA and YSYEKL. With V trimmed by 3 bases and J by 3 bases, 6 bases remained unmatched. The CDR3 has 15 amino acids. The PCR made use of 60 Vbeta and 13 Jbeta primers. Here immunoSEQ multiplex PCR was the method, and the copy in TCRdb shows in-frame clones only, minus some. The sample has tens of thousands of clones, roughly 67% seen once. This chain uses TRBV4-1 with TRBJ2-7; TRBD1 matches 9 bases. The clonotype comes from a boy aged 5-17 years in good health and CMV-seropositive. The source material was PBMCs. CDR3: CASSQIPGQGYEQYF. DNA of the CDR3: TGCGCCAGCAGCCAGATACCGGGACAGGGCTACGAGCAGTACTTC.